Presented here are 7 T cell receptor beta chains from one specimen sequenced in a study of T-cell reconstitution after alpha-beta-depleted transplantation in children. Preparation of the TCRbeta library was carried out with unique molecular identifiers. TCRdb re-called the PCR reads through MiXCR, storing one row per CDR3 protein. The sample carries about 980,000 distinct CDR3 sequences, under 30% recorded once. Specimen: PBMCs, mostly from graft donor cells, collected 360 days after TCRalphabeta/CD19-depleted stem cell transplant. The receptors come from a boy under two years old who had a stem cell transplant for SCID, so the T cells may come from the graft donor.

The chain is built from TRBV10-3 and TRBJ1-1; perhaps TRBD1 as D (6 bases). This CDR3 has 13 residues. From germline, CDR1 is ENHRY and CDR2 SYGVKD. Trimming cost V 5 bases and J 1 base, with 8 bases left between them. This CDR3 is CAISMTGNTEAFF. CDR3 nucleotide sequence: TGTGCCATCAGTATGACAGGGAACACTGAAGCTTTCTTT.

This chain connects TRBV19 to TRBJ2-3, with a weak D call TRBD2 (5 bases). Between the trimmed V and J ends, which lost 5 bases and 5 bases, there was a span of 11 bases. The CDR3 loop spans 13 amino acids. Germline assignment: CDR1 LNHDA and CDR2 SQIVND (reference sequence). The CDR3 nucleotides read TGTGCCAGTAGTTCGGGAAATGGAGATACGCAGTATTTT. This sequence encodes CASSSGNGDTQYF.

The rearrangement uses TRBV19 and TRBJ1-5; 10 positions match TRBD1. Germline CDR1 LNHDA, CDR2 SQIVND (reference sequence). J was trimmed by 7 bases and V by 10 bases; bases with no gene match: 7. The CDR3 consists of 13 residues. The CDR3 sequence is CATRQGAIQPQHF. DNA of the CDR3: TGTGCCACACGACAGGGGGCAATCCAGCCCCAGCATTTT.

This clonotype was observed a handful of times. V gene TRBV28 combines with J gene TRBJ2-7, with D possibly TRBD1 on 5 matching bases. This CDR3 region has 13 residues. V was clipped by 8 bases and J by 4 bases, with 15 bases between them. Per the germline V gene, CDR1 is MDHEN and CDR2 is SYDVKM. The CDR3 nucleotides are TGTGCCAGCCGCCTGGACATCTCTTACGAGCAGTACTTC. Translated, it gives CASRLDISYEQYF.

The sample holds a few counts of this clonotype. CDR3 protein: CASSWRESTDTQYF. The CDR3 DNA reads TGTGCCAGCAGCTGGAGGGAAAGCACAGATACGCAGTATTTT. The chain combines TRBV27 with TRBJ2-3; TRBD2 might be the D (6 bases). There are 14 residues in the CDR3. Per the germline V gene, CDR1 is MNHEY and CDR2 is SMNVEV (reference sequence). V was shortened by 6 bases and J by 0 bases, with 10 bases between the two germline ends.

J is TRBJ2-4 and V is TRBV10-2, with TRBD1 identical over 8 bases. J lost 4 bases, V lost 2 bases, and 10 bases had no gene match. The CDR3 has 17 amino acids. Germline-derived CDR1 and CDR2 are WSHSY and SAAADI. The CDR3 bases are TGCGCCAGCAGTGAGATCCCCGTTCGACAGGGGAAAAACATTCAGTACTTC. Amino acids: CASSEIPVRQGKNIQYF.

This chain connects TRBV14 to TRBJ2-6; D possibly matches TRBD1 or TRBD2 (6 bases each). CDR3 size: 17 residues. V shed 2 bases and J shed 0 bases, with 11 bases lying between them. CDR1 and CDR2 from the germline V gene are SGHDN and FVKESK. The CDR3 DNA reads TGTGCCAGCAGCCAAAGAGGGGGACTCTCTGGGGCCAACGTCCTGACTTTC. Protein sequence: CASSQRGGLSGANVLTF.